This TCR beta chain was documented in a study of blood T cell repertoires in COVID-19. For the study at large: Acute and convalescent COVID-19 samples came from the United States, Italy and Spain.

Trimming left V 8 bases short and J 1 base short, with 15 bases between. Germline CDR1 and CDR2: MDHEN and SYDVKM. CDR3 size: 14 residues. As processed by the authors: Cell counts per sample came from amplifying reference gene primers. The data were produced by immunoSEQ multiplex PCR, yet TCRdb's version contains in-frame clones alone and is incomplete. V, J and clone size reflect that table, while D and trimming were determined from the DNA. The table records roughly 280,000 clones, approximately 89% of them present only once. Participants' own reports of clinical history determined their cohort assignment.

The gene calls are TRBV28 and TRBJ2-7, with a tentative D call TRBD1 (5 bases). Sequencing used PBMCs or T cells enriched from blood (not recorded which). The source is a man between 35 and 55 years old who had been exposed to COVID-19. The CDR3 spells CASSPDSQSYEQYF. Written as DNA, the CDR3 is TGTGCCAGCTCCCCAGACAGTCAGTCCTACGAGCAGTACTTC.